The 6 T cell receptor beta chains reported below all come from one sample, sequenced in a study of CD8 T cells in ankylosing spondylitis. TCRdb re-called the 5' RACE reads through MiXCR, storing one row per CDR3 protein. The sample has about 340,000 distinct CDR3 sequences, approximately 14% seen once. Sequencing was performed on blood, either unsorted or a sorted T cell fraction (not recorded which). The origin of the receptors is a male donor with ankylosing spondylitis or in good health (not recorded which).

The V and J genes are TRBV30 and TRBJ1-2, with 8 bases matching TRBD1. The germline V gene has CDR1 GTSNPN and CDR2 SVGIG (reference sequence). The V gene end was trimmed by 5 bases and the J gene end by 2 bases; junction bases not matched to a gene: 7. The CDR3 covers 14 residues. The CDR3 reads CAWPRTGLNYGYTF. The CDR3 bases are TGTGCCTGGCCCCGGACAGGGTTGAACTATGGCTACACCTTC. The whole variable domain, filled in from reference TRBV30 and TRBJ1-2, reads SQTIHQWPATLVQPVGSPLSLECTVEGTSNPNLYWYRQAAGRGLQLLFYSVGIGQISSEVPQNLSASRPQDRQFILSSKKLLLSDSGFYLCAWPRTGLNYGYTFGSGTRLTVV.

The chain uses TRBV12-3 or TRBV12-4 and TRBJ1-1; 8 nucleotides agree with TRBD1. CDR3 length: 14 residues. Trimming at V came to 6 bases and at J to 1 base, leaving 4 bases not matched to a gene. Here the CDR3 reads CASRGQAQNTEAFF. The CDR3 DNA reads TGTGCCAGCAGGGGACAGGCCCAGAACACTGAAGCTTTCTTT.

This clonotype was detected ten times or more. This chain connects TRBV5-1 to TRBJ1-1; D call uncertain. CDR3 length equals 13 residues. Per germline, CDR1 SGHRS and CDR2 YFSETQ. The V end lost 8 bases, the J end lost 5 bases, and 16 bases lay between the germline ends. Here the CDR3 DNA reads TGCGCCAGTCACTCGACAACGTTGACTGAAGCTTTCTTT. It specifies CASHSTTLTEAFF.

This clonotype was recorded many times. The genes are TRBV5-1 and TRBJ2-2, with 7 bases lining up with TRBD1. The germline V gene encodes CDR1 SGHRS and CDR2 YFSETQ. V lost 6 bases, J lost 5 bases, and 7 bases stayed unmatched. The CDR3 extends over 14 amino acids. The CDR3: CASTQQGKTGELFF. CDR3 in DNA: TGCGCCAGCACTCAACAGGGGAAAACCGGGGAGCTGTTTTTT.

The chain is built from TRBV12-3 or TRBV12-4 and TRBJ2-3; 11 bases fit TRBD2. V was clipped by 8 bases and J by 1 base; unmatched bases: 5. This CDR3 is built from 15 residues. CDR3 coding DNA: TGTGCCAGCGCTCCGGGACTAGCGGGCACAGATACGCAGTATTTT. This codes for CASAPGLAGTDTQYF.

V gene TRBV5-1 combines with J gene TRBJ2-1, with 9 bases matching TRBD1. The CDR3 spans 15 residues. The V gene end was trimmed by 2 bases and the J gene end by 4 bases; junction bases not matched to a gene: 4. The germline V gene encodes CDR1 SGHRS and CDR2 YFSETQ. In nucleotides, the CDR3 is TGCGCCAGCAGCTTACAGGGGGCCGAGTACAATGAGCAGTTCTTC. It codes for CASSLQGAEYNEQFF.